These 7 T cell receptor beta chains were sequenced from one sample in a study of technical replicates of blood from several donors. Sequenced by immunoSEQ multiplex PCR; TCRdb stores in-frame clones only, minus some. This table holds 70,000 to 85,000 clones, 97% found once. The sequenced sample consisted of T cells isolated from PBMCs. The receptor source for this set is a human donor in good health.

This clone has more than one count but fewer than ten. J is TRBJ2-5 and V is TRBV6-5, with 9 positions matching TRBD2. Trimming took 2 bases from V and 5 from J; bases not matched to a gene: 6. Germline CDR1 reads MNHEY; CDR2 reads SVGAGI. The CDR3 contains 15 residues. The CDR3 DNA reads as TGTGCCAGCAGTTACAGGCGGGGGGGCCCGGAGACCCAGTACTTC. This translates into CASSYRRGGPETQYF.

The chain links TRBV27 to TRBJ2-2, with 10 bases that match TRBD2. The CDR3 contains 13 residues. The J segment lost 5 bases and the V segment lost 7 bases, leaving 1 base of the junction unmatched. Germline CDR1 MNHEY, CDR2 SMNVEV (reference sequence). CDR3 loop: CASISGGTGELFF. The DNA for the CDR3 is TGTGCCAGCATTAGCGGGGGGACCGGGGAGCTGTTTTTT.

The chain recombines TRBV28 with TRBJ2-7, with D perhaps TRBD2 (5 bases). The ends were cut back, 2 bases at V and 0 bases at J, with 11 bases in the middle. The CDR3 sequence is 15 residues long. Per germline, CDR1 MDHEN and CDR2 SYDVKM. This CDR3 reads CASSLEGRSSYEQYF. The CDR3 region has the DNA TGTGCCAGCAGTTTAGAGGGCCGGAGCTCCTACGAGCAGTACTTC.

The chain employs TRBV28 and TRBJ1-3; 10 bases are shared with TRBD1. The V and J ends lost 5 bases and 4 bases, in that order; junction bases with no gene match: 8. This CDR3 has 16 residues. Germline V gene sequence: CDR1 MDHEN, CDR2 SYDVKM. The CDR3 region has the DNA TGTGCCAGCAGTCCTGCGGGACAGGGGAAGGGAAACACCATATATTTT. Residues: CASSPAGQGKGNTIYF.

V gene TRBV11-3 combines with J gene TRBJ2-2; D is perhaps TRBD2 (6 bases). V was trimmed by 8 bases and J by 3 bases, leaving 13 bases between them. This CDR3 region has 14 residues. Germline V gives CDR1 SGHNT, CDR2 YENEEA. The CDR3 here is CASRAGEDTGELFF. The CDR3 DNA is TGTGCCAGCCGAGCGGGTGAGGACACCGGGGAGCTGTTTTTT.

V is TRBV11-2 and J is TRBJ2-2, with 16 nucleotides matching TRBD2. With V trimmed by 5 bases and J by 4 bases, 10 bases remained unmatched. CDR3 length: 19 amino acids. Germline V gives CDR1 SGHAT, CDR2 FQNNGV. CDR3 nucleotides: TGTGCCAGCAGCCTACCGGGACTAGCGGGGGGGCCTTTCACCGGGGAGCTGTTTTTT. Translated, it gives CASSLPGLAGGPFTGELFF.

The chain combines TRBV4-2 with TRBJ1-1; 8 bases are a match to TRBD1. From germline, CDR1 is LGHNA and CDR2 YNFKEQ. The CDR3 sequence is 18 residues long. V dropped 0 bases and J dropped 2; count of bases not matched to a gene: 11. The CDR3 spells CASSQEGPRTGTNTEAFF. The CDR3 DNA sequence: TGTGCCAGCAGCCAAGAAGGGCCGAGGACAGGGACTAACACTGAAGCTTTCTTT.